These 10 T cell receptor beta chains were sequenced from one sample in a study of cytomegalovirus exposure and HLA in healthy donors. PCR involved 60 Vbeta and 13 Jbeta primers. Clones were sequenced by immunoSEQ multiplex PCR, and TCRdb holds only the in-frame ones, with some missing. The sample lists around 180,000 clones, 60% to 85% occurring once. Sample: PBMCs. These receptors all come from a woman aged 40 to 50 in good health and CMV-seronegative.

The chain carries TRBV11-2 and TRBJ2-5; 7 bases line up with TRBD1. J gave up 4 bases and V 4 bases, and 3 bases lay outside the gene matches. There are 13 residues in the CDR3. Germline loops: CDR1 SGHAT, CDR2 FQNNGV. The CDR3 sequence: CASSSRDRETQYF. For the CDR3, the DNA is TGTGCCAGCAGCTCCCGGGACAGAGAGACCCAGTACTTC. The whole variable domain, filled in from reference TRBV11-2 and TRBJ2-5, reads EAGVAQSPRYKIIEKRQSVAFWCNPISGHATLYWYQQILGQGPKLLIQFQNNGVVDDSQLPKDRFSAERLKGVDSTLKIQPAKLEDSAVYLCASSSRDRETQYFGPGTRLLVL.

This chain joins TRBV5-1 and TRBJ2-6; D might be TRBD1 (5 bases). The V and J ends lost 4 bases and 0 bases respectively, with 11 bases between them. The CDR3 has 16 residues. Per the germline V gene, CDR1 is SGHRS and CDR2 is YFSETQ. The CDR3 coding sequence is TGCGCCAGCAGCATCGGACAAAGCTCTGGGGCCAACGTCCTGACTTTC. Its translation: CASSIGQSSGANVLTF.

This chain connects TRBV12-5 to TRBJ2-2; D unresolved. The CDR3 loop spans 13 amino acids. Germline V gene lookup returns CDR1 LGHNT and CDR2 FRNRAP. V was pared by 6 bases and J by 6 bases, with 11 bases between. The CDR3 is CASGSRVAGELFF. DNA for the CDR3: TGTGCTAGTGGGTCACGCGTGGCCGGGGAGCTGTTTTTT.

V gene TRBV5-1 combines with J gene TRBJ1-1, with 7 bases identical to TRBD1. The CDR3 has 13 residues. V was pared by 0 bases and J by 8 bases, with 4 bases of the junction left unmatched. Germline V gives CDR1 SGHRS, CDR2 YFSETQ. Here the CDR3 DNA reads TGCGCCAGCAGCTTGGGACAGGGATCGGAAGCTTTCTTT. Translated, it gives CASSLGQGSEAFF.

J is TRBJ2-5 and V is TRBV4-2, with a possible D match to TRBD1 (5 bases). Germline V gives CDR1 LGHNA, CDR2 YNFKEQ. CDR3 length: 12 amino acids. Deletions cut 3 bases from V and 4 bases from J, with 6 bases between. CDR3: CASSHTGETQYF. In DNA, the CDR3 is TGTGCCAGCAGCCATACAGGAGAGACCCAGTACTTC.

This clone came up a few times. The V gene is TRBV5-1, the J gene TRBJ1-2; D is possibly TRBD1 (5 bases). The CDR3 sequence is 15 residues long. CDR1 SGHRS and CDR2 YFSETQ come from the germline V gene. V was pared by 4 bases and J by 7 bases, with 20 bases between. The CDR3 DNA reads as TGCGCCAGCAGCCCGACAGCAGGCGCCGGTGGTGGCTACACCTTC. This translates into CASSPTAGAGGGYTF.

The chain's CDR3 is CASSLGGEAQYF. DNA of the CDR3: TGTGCCAGCAGTCTGGGGGGGGAGGCTCAGTACTTC. This chain connects TRBV6-1 to TRBJ2-4, with TRBD2 identical over 7 bases. Germline loops: CDR1 MNHNS, CDR2 SASEGT. This CDR3 region has 12 residues. V lost 5 bases and J lost 12; bases outside the gene matches: 7.

The chain recombines TRBV5-1 with TRBJ2-7; TRBD2 matches 8 bases. The germline gives CDR1 SGHRS, CDR2 YFSETQ. This CDR3 contains 15 residues. J gave up 2 bases and V 3 bases, and 7 bases lay outside the gene matches. CDR3 in DNA: TGCGCCAGCAGCTCTCTCGGGACTAGACCCTACGAGCAGTACTTC. Its translation: CASSSLGTRPYEQYF.

This chain connects TRBV7-3 to TRBJ2-1; 11 bases align to TRBD2. Germline CDR1 is SGHTA and CDR2 is FQGTGA. J lost 6 bases, V lost 2 bases, and 3 bases had no gene match. This CDR3 has 15 amino acids. The CDR3 nucleotides read TGTGCCAGCAGCTTAGTAGCGGGAGGGCCCAATGAGCAGTTCTTC. Amino acid sequence: CASSLVAGGPNEQFF.

The chain carries TRBV5-1 and TRBJ2-3; TRBD2 matches at 13 bases. Germline assignment: CDR1 SGHRS and CDR2 YFSETQ. V lost 4 bases and J lost 6; bases outside the gene matches: 2. This CDR3 spans 14 amino acids. The CDR3 region has the DNA TGCGCCAGCAGCAAGACTAGCGGGAGGGATACGCAGTATTTT. Its translation: CASSKTSGRDTQYF.